Listed below are T cell receptor beta chains from one sample, sequenced in a study of blood T cell repertoires in COVID-19. Only in-frame clones appear in the TCRdb table, and some are missing; sequencing was by immunoSEQ multiplex PCR. This sample carries hundreds of thousands of clones, 88% of them seen once, and the ten largest clones take approximately 7.3%. Source material: peripheral blood. The receptors originated from a woman in her sixties or seventies with COVID-19, enrolled during active disease. CDR3s include the opening cysteine and the closing phenylalanine or tryptophan. The D gene is left open where the match is weak. Clone size is shown for a subset of rows, as once, few, many or a class of expanded clone.

J gene: TRBJ2-1
V gene: TRBV7-3
clone size: NA
D gene: NA
CDR3 protein: CASSLGQLGVEQFF
CDR3 DNA: TGTGCCAGCAGCCTCGGCCAACTCGGGGTTGAGCAGTTCTTC

J gene: TRBJ2-7
V gene: TRBV27
clone size: NA
D gene: TRBD1
CDR3 protein: CASANGDSTDYEQYF
CDR3 DNA: TGTGCCAGCGCCAATGGGGACAGTACCGACTACGAGCAGTACTTC

J gene: TRBJ1-1
V gene: TRBV29-1
clone size: NA
D gene: NA
CDR3 protein: CSVETDSNTEAFF
CDR3 DNA: TGCAGCGTCGAGACGGACTCGAACACTGAAGCTTTCTTT

J gene: TRBJ2-1
V gene: TRBV12-5
clone size: NA
D gene: NA
CDR3 protein: CASGLVLAAHGSEQFF
CDR3 DNA: TGTGCTAGTGGTTTGGTATTGGCGGCCCACGGGAGTGAGCAGTTCTTC

J gene: TRBJ2-5
V gene: TRBV5-1
clone size: NA
D gene: NA
CDR3 protein: CASSFGTGLETQYF
CDR3 DNA: TGCGCCAGCAGCTTCGGAACAGGGCTGGAGACCCAGTACTTC

J gene: TRBJ1-2
V gene: TRBV28
clone size: NA
D gene: NA
CDR3 protein: CASSLWSLYGYTF
CDR3 DNA: TGTGCCAGCAGTTTATGGTCCTTGTATGGCTACACCTTC

J gene: TRBJ1-4
V gene: TRBV20-1
clone size: NA
D gene: NA
CDR3 protein: CSASQGIESEKLFF
CDR3 DNA: TGCAGTGCTAGTCAGGGGATCGAGTCTGAAAAACTGTTTTTT

J gene: TRBJ2-1
V gene: TRBV27
clone size: once
D gene: NA
CDR3 protein: CASSHTRVLGYNEQFF
CDR3 DNA: TGTGCCAGCAGCCATACTAGGGTATTGGGTTACAATGAGCAGTTCTTC

J gene: TRBJ1-1
V gene: TRBV15
clone size: few
D gene: NA
CDR3 protein: CATSRMWSGDTEAFF
CDR3 DNA: TGTGCCACCAGCAGAATGTGGTCGGGAGACACTGAAGCTTTCTTT

J gene: TRBJ1-1
V gene: TRBV21-1
clone size: once
D gene: NA
CDR3 protein: CASNRVAEAFF
CDR3 DNA: TGTGCCAGCAACAGGGTAGCTGAAGCTTTCTTT

J gene: TRBJ2-7
V gene: TRBV9
clone size: NA
D gene: NA
CDR3 protein: CASSAESSGGSYEQYF
CDR3 DNA: TGTGCCAGCAGCGCGGAGAGCTCCGGGGGTTCCTACGAGCAGTACTTC

J gene: TRBJ1-2
V gene: TRBV6-5
clone size: NA
D gene: TRBD1
CDR3 protein: CASRLQGANYGYTF
CDR3 DNA: TGTGCCAGCAGGTTACAGGGGGCTAACTATGGCTACACCTTC